Below, 26 T cell receptor beta chains from the same sample are listed, as sequenced in a study of cytomegalovirus exposure and HLA in healthy donors. Both 60 Vbeta primers and 13 Jbeta primers went into the PCR. This table comes from immunoSEQ multiplex PCR, and its TCRdb copy is limited to in-frame clones, with some not included. The sample table sets out some 120,000 clones. The sample taken for sequencing was PBMCs. The origin of the receptors is a man aged 25 to 40 in good health and CMV-seronegative.

A remark on this clone: Distinct nucleotide sequences in the sample also encode this CDR3. V and J are TRBV29-1 and TRBJ2-3; 7 positions agree with TRBD2. In germline, CDR1 is SQVTM, CDR2 ANQGSEA. The CDR3 extends over 14 amino acids. V trimming: 6 bases; J trimming: 0 bases; junction bases outside the gene matches: 6. CDR3 loop: CSVVAGGSTDTQYF. The CDR3 coding sequence is TGCAGCGTGGTAGCGGGTGGGAGCACAGATACGCAGTATTTT.

The V call is TRBV5-1, the J call TRBJ2-1, with TRBD2 matching over 8 bases. J lost 9 bases, V lost 6 bases, and 14 bases had no gene match. The CDR3 is made up of 15 amino acids. Germline lookup yields CDR1 SGHRS and CDR2 YFSETQ. In DNA, the CDR3 is TGCGCCAGCACCTCCGCTAGCGGGCTCATCAGTGAGCAGTTCTTC. Its translation is CASTSASGLISEQFF.

This chain joins TRBV11-3 and TRBJ2-1; D uncertain. Germline V lookup: CDR1 SGHNT, CDR2 YENEEA. The V gene lost 5 bases and the J gene lost 2 bases, with 13 bases spanning the gap. The CDR3 covers 15 residues. DNA for the CDR3: TGTGCCAGCAGCCCCCGAGTAGCAACCTACAATGAGCAGTTCTTC. This translates into CASSPRVATYNEQFF.

The V and J genes are TRBV13 and TRBJ2-1, with TRBD1 matching over 7 bases. V shed 5 bases, J shed 6 bases, and the junction held 13 bases outside the gene matches. Germline V gene data show CDR1 as PRHDT and CDR2 as FYEKMQ (reference sequence). The CDR3 loop spans 16 amino acids. The CDR3 DNA reads TGTGCCAGCAGCACCTACCCCGGGACAGACACCAATGAGCAGTTCTTC. Protein sequence: CASSTYPGTDTNEQFF.

The chain is built from TRBV28 and TRBJ2-1, with D possibly TRBD1 on 5 matching bases. This CDR3 is 14 amino acids long. Germline CDR1 MDHEN, CDR2 SYDVKM. V was clipped by 7 bases and J by 0 bases, with 10 bases between them. The CDR3 sequence is CASTWQGSYNEQFF. CDR3 bases: TGTGCCAGCACGTGGCAGGGCTCCTACAATGAGCAGTTCTTC.

The V gene is TRBV4-1, the J gene TRBJ2-2; 8 bases match TRBD2. CDR3 size: 19 residues. The junction had 15 bases not matched to a gene; V was cut back by 0 bases and J by 6 bases. Germline CDR1 and CDR2: MGHRA and YSYEKL. Here the CDR3 reads CASSQEGYTGGVTAGELFF. The CDR3 coding sequence is TGCGCCAGCAGCCAAGAGGGTTACACGGGAGGGGTTACAGCCGGGGAGCTGTTTTTT.

The CDR3 is CASRGTSYEQYF. Written as DNA, the CDR3 is TGTGCCAGCAGGGGGACTAGTTACGAGCAGTACTTC. The rearrangement joins TRBV6-5 to TRBJ2-5; 8 bases align to TRBD2. The closer fit of TRBJ2-7 to the DNA end suggests the J call may be wrong. The CDR3 spans 12 residues. Germline V gives CDR1 MNHEY, CDR2 SVGAGI.

J is TRBJ2-7 and V is TRBV6-1; 10 nucleotides line up with TRBD2. The J segment lost 5 bases and the V segment lost 5 bases, leaving 6 bases of the junction unmatched. This CDR3 comprises 14 residues. Germline loops: CDR1 MNHNS, CDR2 SASEGT. In DNA, the CDR3 is TGTGCCAGCAGTCCCCTAGCGGGAGCCCACGAGCAGTACTTC. Translated: CASSPLAGAHEQYF.

The chain joins TRBV5-1 to TRBJ2-5; 14 positions agree with TRBD2. This CDR3 contains 16 residues. The germline CDR1 and CDR2 sequences are SGHRS and YFSETQ. The V gene end was trimmed by 2 bases and the J gene end by 1 base; junction bases not matched to a gene: 1. The CDR3 loop reads CASSFGLAGGQETQYF. The CDR3 DNA follows: TGCGCCAGCAGCTTCGGACTAGCGGGAGGCCAAGAGACCCAGTACTTC.

This chain uses TRBV10-3 with TRBJ1-5, with D uncertain. Germline-derived CDR1 and CDR2 are ENHRY and SYGVKD. V shed 3 bases and J shed 6 bases, with 9 bases lying between them. The CDR3 length is 13 residues. The CDR3 loop reads CAISDGKGQPQHF. CDR3 DNA: TGTGCCATCAGTGACGGGAAAGGTCAGCCCCAGCATTTT.

Here the CDR3 reads CSGWGGQGSSGELFF. As DNA, the CDR3 is TGCAGCGGCTGGGGGGGACAGGGTTCGTCCGGGGAGCTGTTTTTT. This chain joins TRBV29-1 and TRBJ2-2, with TRBD1 matching over 9 bases. Germline assignment: CDR1 SQVTM and CDR2 ANQGSEA. Unmatched junction bases numbered 12, after V lost 7 bases and J lost 6 bases. This CDR3 region has 15 residues.

The genes are TRBV29-1 and TRBJ2-1, with D tentatively TRBD2 (6 bases). V lost 7 bases, J lost 9 bases, and 13 bases lay in between. This CDR3 is built from 11 residues. From germline, CDR1 is SQVTM and CDR2 ANQGSEA. CDR3 DNA: TGCAGCGCCAGACTAGTCGTTGAGCAGTTCTTC. It encodes CSARLVVEQFF.

This rearrangement joins TRBV19 to TRBJ2-6; D is uncertain. The V end lost 10 bases, the J end lost 2 bases, and 9 bases lay between the germline ends. This CDR3 region has 13 residues. CDR1 LNHDA and CDR2 SQIVND come from the germline V gene (reference sequence). The chain's CDR3 is CATRIAGANVLTF. DNA for the CDR3: TGTGCCACCAGAATCGCTGGGGCCAACGTCCTGACTTTC. The full variable domain, completed using reference TRBV19 and TRBJ2-6, is DGGITQSPKYLFRKEGQNVTLSCEQNLNHDAMYWYRQDPGQGLRLIYYSQIVNDFQKGDIAEGYSVSREKKESFPLTVTSAQKNPTAFYLCATRIAGANVLTFGAGSRLTVL.

This chain joins TRBV27 and TRBJ2-2, with 7 positions matching TRBD1. The CDR3 covers 16 residues. J was trimmed by 6 bases and V by 3 bases; bases with no gene match: 10. CDR1 MNHEY and CDR2 SMNVEV come from the germline V gene (reference sequence). CDR3 sequence (DNA): TGTGCCAGCAGTTTTCTAGGGGGCAGTGGTCCCGGGGAGCTGTTTTTT. Amino acids: CASSFLGGSGPGELFF.

The chain couples TRBV6-5 to TRBJ1-2; TRBD1 aligns across 7 bases. The CDR3 is 14 residues long. Trimming took 6 bases from V and 4 from J; bases not matched to a gene: 8. Per germline, CDR1 MNHEY and CDR2 SVGAGI. The CDR3 region is CASRPTGTAYGYTF. DNA for the CDR3: TGTGCCAGCAGGCCCACCGGGACAGCCTATGGCTACACCTTC.

V gene TRBV5-1 combines with J gene TRBJ2-7; 9 nucleotides line up with TRBD2. The CDR3 consists of 15 residues. The ends lost 0 bases at V and 5 bases at J; junction bases unmatched: 6. Germline V CDR1 and CDR2: SGHRS, YFSETQ. This chain's CDR3 is CASSLGASGTDEQYF. The CDR3 nucleotides read TGCGCCAGCAGCTTGGGGGCTAGCGGGACCGACGAGCAGTACTTC.

The chain carries TRBV11-2 and TRBJ1-5; TRBD1 aligns across 8 bases. The CDR3 length is 15 residues. The ends lost 5 bases at V and 2 bases at J; junction bases unmatched: 5. Germline lookup yields CDR1 SGHAT and CDR2 FQNNGV. The CDR3 sequence: CASSVETGGNQPQHF. CDR3 in DNA: TGTGCCAGCAGCGTGGAGACAGGGGGCAATCAGCCCCAGCATTTT.

This chain joins TRBV19 and TRBJ2-7, with D maybe TRBD1 (5 bases). In germline, CDR1 is LNHDA, CDR2 SQIVND (reference sequence). The CDR3 sequence is 13 residues long. V dropped 4 bases and J dropped 2 bases, with 9 bases sitting between them. CDR3 region: CASSNRSPYEQYF. The DNA of the CDR3 is TGTGCCAGTAGTAACAGGAGCCCCTACGAGCAGTACTTC.

This chain connects TRBV28 to TRBJ2-1; 7 nucleotides align to TRBD1. Germline V gives CDR1 MDHEN, CDR2 SYDVKM. The CDR3 sequence is 15 residues long. The junction had 7 bases not matched to a gene; V was cut back by 2 bases and J by 6 bases. The CDR3 DNA sequence: TGTGCCAGCAGTTTAGGGGACAGAGGGGGCAATGAGCAGTTCTTC. Protein product: CASSLGDRGGNEQFF.

The chain carries TRBV19 and TRBJ1-1; D unclear. The CDR3 runs to 14 residues. CDR1 is LNHDA, CDR2 SQIVND, per germline (reference sequence). V lost 5 bases, J lost 1 base, and 11 bases lay in between. The CDR3 spells CASSLSRKNTEAFF. For the CDR3, the DNA is TGTGCCAGTAGTTTGTCCAGGAAGAACACTGAAGCTTTCTTT.

This CDR3 reads CASSPSGVYNEQFF. CDR3 coding DNA: TGTGCCAGCAGTCCCAGCGGGGTCTACAATGAGCAGTTCTTC. V gene TRBV6-4 combines with J gene TRBJ2-1; 7 nucleotides line up with TRBD2. With 5 bases clipped from V and 3 bases from J, the junction kept 4 bases outside the gene matches. The CDR3 loop spans 14 amino acids. In germline, CDR1 is MRHNA, CDR2 SNTAGT.

The rearrangement joins TRBV11-2 to TRBJ2-7, with TRBD2 matching 10 bases. V shed 3 bases and J 2 bases; nucleotides not matched to a gene: 4. Germline V gives CDR1 SGHAT, CDR2 FQNNGV. This CDR3 spans 15 amino acids. CDR3 nucleotide sequence: TGTGCCAGCAGCTTGCTTAGCGGGGGGCCCTACGAGCAGTACTTC. It codes for CASSLLSGGPYEQYF.

The chain has TRBV6-4 and TRBJ2-3, with 8 nucleotides matching TRBD2. This CDR3 has 15 amino acids. Germline V gives CDR1 MRHNA, CDR2 SNTAGT. The J segment lost 2 bases and the V segment lost 3 bases, leaving 4 bases of the junction unmatched. The CDR3 DNA follows: TGTGCCAGCAGTGAGTACGGGAGGGACACAGATACGCAGTATTTT. This sequence encodes CASSEYGRDTDTQYF.

The rearrangement joins TRBV4-3 to TRBJ1-2, with 8 bases that match TRBD1. CDR3 length equals 13 residues. Germline V gene data show CDR1 as LGHNA and CDR2 as YSLEER. V dropped 3 bases and J dropped 5; count of bases not matched to a gene: 2. As DNA, the CDR3 is TGCGCCAGCAGCCATCGGACAGGGTATGGCTACACCTTC. Protein product: CASSHRTGYGYTF.

The chain links TRBV7-6 to TRBJ2-7; D gene ambiguous. This CDR3 region has 14 residues. Germline V gene data show CDR1 as SGHVS and CDR2 as FNYEAQ. The V gene lost 3 bases and the J gene lost 3 bases, with 12 bases spanning the gap. CDR3 amino acids: CASSFSTNSYEQYF. CDR3 in DNA: TGTGCCAGCAGCTTCTCGACAAACAGCTACGAGCAGTACTTC.

The CDR3 spells CASSLAQAGVGSPLHF. CDR3 DNA: TGTGCCAGCAGCTTAGCACAGGCGGGAGTAGGCTCACCCCTCCACTTT. V and J are TRBV7-2 and TRBJ1-6; a weak D match, TRBD1 (5 bases). This CDR3 is built from 16 residues. Trimming left V 0 bases short and J 10 bases short, with 16 bases between. Germline assignment: CDR1 SGHTA and CDR2 FQGNSA.